This T cell receptor beta chain was observed in a study of blood T cells in healthy people across ages. PCR was performed a second time for 7 to 11 cycles using a sample-barcoded 5' primer and a J-beta primer mix. TCRdb re-derived calls from the 5' RACE reads in MiXCR, one entry per CDR3 protein. The sample records approximately 2,000,000 distinct CDR3 sequences, about two fifths being singletons. The V end lost 1 base, the J end lost 0 bases, and 7 bases lay between the germline ends. The CDR3 contains 13 residues. CDR1 is DFQATT and CDR2 is SNEGSKA in the germline V gene (reference sequence). The TCR originated in a human donor in good health. The sample taken for sequencing was blood. The chain recombines TRBV20-1 with TRBJ2-7; D is unclear. The DNA of the CDR3 is TGCAGTGCTAGAGCGTTGAGCTCCTACGAGCAGTACTTC. It encodes CSARALSSYEQYF.